The 30 T cell receptor beta chains presented below share a single source sample, sequenced in a study of T-cell memory formation after mild COVID-19. MiXCR, applied by TCRdb to the 5' RACE reads, yields one record per CDR3 protein. The sample includes some 270,000 distinct CDR3 sequences, approximately 15% of them seen just once. Sequenced sample: PBMCs or a T cell subset sorted from them (not recorded which). These receptors all stem from an adult woman who had mild COVID-19 (a few samples of this study predate the infection). Cell type and time point are not known.

This clonotype was picked up a small number of times. This chain joins TRBV19 and TRBJ2-1, with D maybe TRBD2 (6 bases). Germline CDR1 LNHDA, CDR2 SQIVND (reference sequence). The germline V and J ends were trimmed by 4 bases and 3 bases, with 13 bases remaining between them. The CDR3 runs 15 residues. CDR3 bases: TGTGCCAGTAGTAAATCGGGAGTGCGCTACAATGAGCAGTTCTTC. Protein sequence: CASSKSGVRYNEQFF. Supplemented by reference TRBV19 and TRBJ2-1, the full variable domain reads DGGITQSPKYLFRKEGQNVTLSCEQNLNHDAMYWYRQDPGQGLRLIYYSQIVNDFQKGDIAEGYSVSREKKESFPLTVTSAQKNPTAFYLCASSKSGVRYNEQFFGPGTRLTVL.

The V gene is TRBV7-2, the J gene TRBJ2-2, with 7 bases identical to TRBD1. The CDR3 runs 13 residues. Germline CDR1 is SGHTA and CDR2 is FQGNSA. V lost 4 bases and J lost 6; bases outside the gene matches: 2. The CDR3: CASSSDRAGELFF. The CDR3 DNA is TGTGCCAGCAGCTCCGACAGGGCCGGGGAGCTGTTTTTT.

This clonotype was seen repeatedly, ten times or more. The chain recombines TRBV4-1 with TRBJ1-6, with D possibly matching TRBD1 (5 bases). The V end was cut by 1 base, the J end by 14 bases, with 15 bases between. The CDR3 contains 14 residues. Per germline, CDR1 MGHRA and CDR2 YSYEKL. The CDR3 reads CASSQGFGTGALHF. In nucleotides, the CDR3 is TGCGCCAGCAGCCAAGGCTTCGGGACTGGGGCCCTCCACTTT.

This clonotype was picked up a small number of times. The chain carries TRBV7-6 and TRBJ2-7; TRBD2 aligns across 10 bases. The germline gives CDR1 SGHVS, CDR2 FNYEAQ. V shed 1 base, J shed 3 bases, and the junction held 3 bases outside the gene matches. The CDR3 extends over 15 amino acids. CDR3: CASSLETSGYYEQYF. The CDR3 nucleotides read TGTGCCAGCAGCTTAGAGACTAGCGGGTACTACGAGCAGTACTTC.

In its sample, this clonotype was seen many times. The DNA for the CDR3 is TGTGCCAGCAGTTCTAGCGGGCACCGCTACGAGCAGTACTTC. This codes for CASSSSGHRYEQYF. The rearrangement joins TRBV12-3 or TRBV12-4 to TRBJ2-7, with 8 bases matching TRBD2. The length of the CDR3 is 14 residues. The trim removed 4 bases at V and 3 bases at J, leaving 5 bases unmatched.

This clonotype was seen a few times. The chain links TRBV2 to TRBJ1-2; 10 nucleotides line up with TRBD1. CDR1 and CDR2 (germline): SNHLY, FYNNEI. Germline trimming cut 4 bases from V and 14 bases from J; bases unmatched to any gene: 10. The CDR3 is made up of 13 amino acids. The CDR3 here is CASSATPGQGITF. CDR3 DNA: TGTGCCAGCAGTGCAACTCCGGGACAGGGGATAACCTTC.

There are a few counts of this clonotype. This chain connects TRBV5-4 to TRBJ1-4; 7 bases agree with TRBD1. The V and J ends lost 3 bases and 3 bases, in that order; junction bases with no gene match: 11. Germline V CDR1 and CDR2: SGHNT, YYREEE (reference sequence). This CDR3 is built from 17 residues. As DNA, the CDR3 is TGTGCCAGCAGCTCGGGAGGGGGACAGAGATCTAATGAAAAACTGTTTTTT. Protein product: CASSSGGGQRSNEKLFF.

This clonotype was detected only a few times. The genes are TRBV5-1 and TRBJ2-1; the match to TRBD2 covers 7 bases. This CDR3 spans 15 amino acids. CDR1 is SGHRS and CDR2 is YFSETQ in the germline V gene. V shed 3 bases and J 3 bases; nucleotides not matched to a gene: 6. Here the CDR3 DNA reads TGCGCCAGCAGCTCGGGGAGGGGCGTCTACAATGAGCAGTTCTTC. Its translation: CASSSGRGVYNEQFF.

In its sample, this clonotype was seen a few times. This rearrangement joins TRBV20-1 to TRBJ2-1, with D unresolved. CDR1 is DFQATT, CDR2 SNEGSKA, per germline (reference sequence). The CDR3 sequence is 12 residues long. V lost 3 bases to trimming and J lost 6 bases, with 9 bases between them. The DNA of the CDR3 is TGCAGTGCTAGGCCCCCAATCAATGAGCAGTTCTTC. Translated, it gives CSARPPINEQFF.

The rearrangement links TRBV5-1 to TRBJ2-7; 7 nucleotides agree with TRBD1. This CDR3 spans 15 amino acids. The germline V gene has CDR1 SGHRS and CDR2 YFSETQ. V shed 1 base, J shed 4 bases, and the junction held 8 bases outside the gene matches. CDR3: CASSLRQGVWYEQYF. The CDR3 DNA is TGCGCCAGCAGCTTGCGACAGGGAGTATGGTACGAGCAGTACTTC.

This chain joins TRBV6-5 and TRBJ2-3; 13 bases are a match to TRBD2. CDR1 MNHEY and CDR2 SVGAGI come from the germline V gene. V lost 4 bases, J lost 2 bases, and 3 bases stayed unmatched. The CDR3 runs to 16 residues. CDR3 nucleotides: TGTGCCAGCAGTTTGACTAGCGGGGGGTTCACAGATACGCAGTATTTT. This translates into CASSLTSGGFTDTQYF.

This clonotype has a handful of counts. The chain links TRBV15 to TRBJ2-5, with TRBD2 matching 7 bases. Per germline, CDR1 LNHNV and CDR2 YYDKDF (reference sequence). The CDR3 is made up of 15 amino acids. The V and J ends lost 1 base and 1 base, in that order; junction bases with no gene match: 3. CDR3 bases: TGTGCCACCAGCAGAGTGGGGGGGATCCAAGAGACCCAGTACTTC. It specifies CATSRVGGIQETQYF.

This clonotype was picked up a small number of times. V gene TRBV7-2 combines with J gene TRBJ2-1; TRBD2 matches 11 bases. CDR3 length: 18 residues. Germline-derived CDR1 and CDR2 are SGHTA and FQGNSA. Losses at the gene ends were 1 base for V and 6 bases for J; bases not matched to a gene: 11. In nucleotides, the CDR3 is TGTGCCAGCAGCTTAGAGTTCACTAGCGGGGGAAATAGCAATGAGCAGTTCTTC. It encodes CASSLEFTSGGNSNEQFF.

A few counts support this clonotype. J is TRBJ1-2 and V is TRBV6-5, with D perhaps matching TRBD1 (5 bases). V was clipped by 4 bases and J by 4 bases, with 13 bases between them. The germline CDR1 and CDR2 sequences are MNHEY and SVGAGI. This CDR3 is built from 14 residues. The CDR3 coding sequence is TGTGCCAGCAGTTTCAGGGTCGGGACCTATGGCTACACCTTC. This sequence encodes CASSFRVGTYGYTF.

The CDR3 reads CASSEQGRQPQHF. The CDR3 DNA follows: TGTGCCAGCAGTGAACAGGGAAGGCAGCCCCAGCATTTT. The chain joins TRBV2 to TRBJ1-5; D might be TRBD1 (5 bases). V was shortened by 2 bases and J by 7 bases, with 9 bases between the two germline ends. CDR1 and CDR2 from the germline V gene are SNHLY and FYNNEI. The CDR3 contains 13 residues.

The chain employs TRBV20-1 and TRBJ2-7; TRBD1 aligns across 7 bases. Germline V gives CDR1 DFQATT, CDR2 SNEGSKA (reference sequence). CDR3 length: 15 residues. V was clipped by 1 base and J by 1 base; unmatched bases: 7. The CDR3 sequence is CSARVETGQSYEQYF. CDR3 bases: TGCAGTGCTAGAGTTGAAACGGGACAGTCCTACGAGCAGTACTTC.

The J gene is TRBJ1-5, the V gene TRBV12-3 or TRBV12-4; maybe TRBD1 (5 bases). The germline V and J ends were trimmed by 0 bases and 4 bases, with 10 bases remaining between them. The CDR3 has 15 amino acids. The CDR3 protein is CASSLADGGNQPQHF. In DNA form, the CDR3 reads TGTGCCAGCAGTTTAGCGGATGGGGGGAATCAGCCCCAGCATTTT.

V and J are TRBV19 and TRBJ2-2; D gene ambiguous. The V and J ends lost 4 bases and 7 bases respectively, with 7 bases between them. The CDR3 runs 12 residues. The germline CDR1 and CDR2 sequences are LNHDA and SQIVND (reference sequence). CDR3 sequence (DNA): TGTGCCAGTAGTAAGTGGGACGGGGAGCTGTTTTTT. Protein sequence: CASSKWDGELFF.

In its sample, this clonotype was seen a few times. The chain recombines TRBV5-5 with TRBJ1-2; 8 nucleotides agree with TRBD1. Germline loops: CDR1 SGHKS, CDR2 YYEKEE (reference sequence). V shed 3 bases, J shed 4 bases, and the junction held 5 bases outside the gene matches. This CDR3 contains 14 residues. CDR3 in DNA: TGTGCCAGCAGCTCGGACAGGGCTATCTATGGCTACACCTTC. Translation gives CASSSDRAIYGYTF.

This clonotype was observed a few times. The V gene is TRBV4-2, the J gene TRBJ2-3; D gene uncertain. V lost 1 base and J lost 5, with 7 bases in between. The CDR3 is 13 residues long. Germline V gene lookup returns CDR1 LGHNA and CDR2 YNFKEQ. CDR3 loop: CASSQGWIDTQYF. CDR3 sequence (DNA): TGTGCCAGCAGCCAAGGCTGGATAGATACGCAGTATTTT.

In the case of this clonotype: A clone one base away is much larger, so this may be a read error. The rearrangement links TRBV6-6 to TRBJ1-1; 9 bases align to TRBD1. V lost 6 bases and J lost 3; bases outside the gene matches: 8. CDR1 and CDR2 (germline): MNHNY, SVGAGI (reference sequence). The CDR3 is made up of 15 amino acids. The CDR3 reads CASRSPGQGYTEAFF. As DNA, the CDR3 is TGTGCCAGCAGGTCCCCGGGACAGGGATACACTGAAGCTTTCTTT.

This clonotype was seen at least ten times. The chain is built from TRBV5-6 and TRBJ2-1; D is perhaps TRBD2 (5 bases). The germline V gene encodes CDR1 SGHDT and CDR2 YYEEEE. The CDR3 is 17 amino acids. With 1 base removed from V and 1 base from J, the gap between germline ends came to 15 bases. CDR3 amino acids: CASSLYAGLKSYNEQFF. In DNA form, the CDR3 reads TGTGCCAGCAGCTTGTATGCGGGTCTAAAGTCCTACAATGAGCAGTTCTTC.

This sequence joins TRBV4-2 and TRBJ2-7, with 7 bases that match TRBD1. This CDR3 spans 14 amino acids. Germline loops: CDR1 LGHNA, CDR2 YNFKEQ. V lost 0 bases, J lost 4 bases, and 3 bases stayed unmatched. CDR3 in amino acids: CASSQEGTVYEQYF. CDR3 sequence (DNA): TGTGCCAGCAGCCAAGAAGGGACAGTATACGAGCAGTACTTC.

This clonotype was detected many times. J is TRBJ2-7 and V is TRBV27; 12 positions agree with TRBD2. CDR3 length: 15 residues. Germline-derived CDR1 and CDR2 are MNHEY and SMNVEV (reference sequence). V lost 2 bases, J lost 2 bases, and 1 base stayed unmatched. In DNA form, the CDR3 reads TGTGCCAGCAGTTTAAGACTAGCGGGAGCCTACGAGCAGTACTTC. Translating it yields CASSLRLAGAYEQYF.

CDR3 residues: CASSLPGVGEKLFF. DNA of the CDR3: TGTGCCAGCAGCCTCCCCGGGGTTGGTGAAAAACTGTTTTTT. The chain carries TRBV27 and TRBJ1-4; no clear D. The CDR3 extends over 14 amino acids. The germline V gene encodes CDR1 MNHEY and CDR2 SMNVEV (reference sequence). V was cut by 6 bases and J by 7 bases, with 15 bases left in between.

J is TRBJ2-7 and V is TRBV2; D uncertain. The CDR3 extends over 14 amino acids. Per the germline V gene, CDR1 is SNHLY and CDR2 is FYNNEI. The ends were cut back, 3 bases at V and 4 bases at J, with 13 bases in the middle. The CDR3 reads CASSEPRTIYEQYF. CDR3 coding DNA: TGTGCCAGCAGTGAGCCCAGGACCATTTACGAGCAGTACTTC.

The chain links TRBV5-1 to TRBJ2-1; no clear D gene. Deletions cut 1 base from V and 1 base from J, with 12 bases between. Germline V CDR1 and CDR2: SGHRS, YFSETQ. The CDR3 spans 16 residues. As DNA, the CDR3 is TGCGCCAGCAGCTTGAGTATTCTGGCATCCTACAATGAGCAGTTCTTC. Translating gives CASSLSILASYNEQFF.

There are a few counts of this clonotype. The chain employs TRBV7-2 and TRBJ2-5; no clear D. The V end lost 0 bases, the J end lost 3 bases, and 8 bases lay between the germline ends. The CDR3 runs 14 residues. Germline V lookup: CDR1 SGHTA, CDR2 FQGNSA. CDR3 coding DNA: TGTGCCAGCAGCTTAGCGGGCACAAAAGAGACCCAGTACTTC. Its translation is CASSLAGTKETQYF.

This clonotype came up many times. J is TRBJ2-1 and V is TRBV7-8; D might be TRBD2 (5 bases). CDR3 size: 13 residues. V was pared by 1 base and J by 12 bases, with 13 bases between. Germline CDR1 SGHVS, CDR2 FQNEAQ. In nucleotides, the CDR3 is TGTGCCAGCAGCTTAGACCGGCTCGGGATGCAGTTCTTC. It yields the protein CASSLDRLGMQFF.

This clonotype showed up just once. The V gene is TRBV7-2, the J gene TRBJ1-1; no firm D call. The V gene lost 4 bases and the J gene lost 7 bases, with 13 bases spanning the gap. The CDR3 length is 13 residues. Per the germline V gene, CDR1 is SGHTA and CDR2 is FQGNSA. The CDR3 sequence is CASSSRTAHEAFF. CDR3 nucleotides: TGTGCCAGCAGCTCTAGAACAGCCCATGAAGCTTTCTTT.